The 15 T cell receptor beta chains below come from one sample, sequenced in a study of T cells in localized non-small cell lung cancer. Method: immunoSEQ multiplex PCR; TCRdb's copy keeps in-frame clones and lacks some. The sample consists of about 33,000 clones, about 91% of them appearing once. Source: PBMCs, taken before any cancer treatment. These TCRs come from a man aged 40 to 70 with stage II lung adenocarcinoma.

V is TRBV28 and J is TRBJ1-2; D call uncertain. Trimming stripped 5 bases from V and 5 bases from J, with 12 bases between. CDR1 MDHEN and CDR2 SYDVKM come from the germline V gene. The CDR3 covers 13 residues. The CDR3 loop is CASSPRQMYGYTF. CDR3 bases: TGTGCCAGCAGTCCGAGACAAATGTATGGCTACACCTTC.

The V gene is TRBV5-1, the J gene TRBJ2-7; D is perhaps TRBD1 (6 bases). This CDR3 comprises 13 residues. Trimming shortened V by 3 bases and J by 4 bases, and 11 bases separated the two germline ends. Looked up from germline, CDR1 is SGHRS and CDR2 is YFSETQ. The CDR3 is CASSSQGTYEQYF. In DNA form, the CDR3 reads TGCGCCAGCAGCTCTCAGGGGACGTACGAGCAGTACTTC.

This chain joins TRBV5-1 and TRBJ2-2; 7 bases are shared with TRBD1. The CDR3 totals 14 residues. Per the germline V gene, CDR1 is SGHRS and CDR2 is YFSETQ. V lost 4 bases and J lost 7; bases outside the gene matches: 7. The CDR3 nucleotides are TGCGCCAGCAGCGAGGGGACAGAGGTCGGGGAGCTGTTTTTT. Amino acids: CASSEGTEVGELFF. The full variable domain, with the rest looked up from reference TRBV5-1 and TRBJ2-2, is KAGVTQTPRYLIKTRGQQVTLSCSPISGHRSVSWYQQTPGQGLQFLFEYFSETQRNKGNFPGRFSGRQFSNSRSEMNVSTLELGDSALYLCASSEGTEVGELFFGEGSRLTVL.

V usage is TRBV5-1 and J usage is TRBJ2-2, with TRBD1 as a possible D gene (5 bases). The CDR3 runs to 13 residues. Germline CDR1 is SGHRS and CDR2 is YFSETQ. Trimming pared 4 bases from V and 4 bases from J, leaving 8 bases between. CDR3 in amino acids: CASSQGSTGELFF. CDR3 nucleotides: TGCGCCAGCAGCCAGGGTAGCACCGGGGAGCTGTTTTTT.

The chain is built from TRBV7-9 and TRBJ1-1, with 8 bases fitting TRBD1. The CDR3 runs 13 residues. Germline assignment: CDR1 SEHNR and CDR2 FQNEAQ (reference sequence). V shed 5 bases and J 5 bases; nucleotides not matched to a gene: 4. The CDR3 region has the DNA TGTGCCAGCAGCATGGACAGGGCGACTGAAGCTTTCTTT. It translates to CASSMDRATEAFF.

V gene TRBV10-3 combines with J gene TRBJ2-1; D perhaps matches TRBD1 (6 bases). From germline, CDR1 is ENHRY and CDR2 SYGVKD. The V gene lost 4 bases and the J gene lost 6 bases, with 19 bases spanning the gap. CDR3 length equals 16 residues. Written as DNA, the CDR3 is TGTGCCATCAGTGCCAAACCAGGGGACCTTTTCAATGAGCAGTTCTTC. Translation gives CAISAKPGDLFNEQFF.

The chain links TRBV19 to TRBJ2-7; 9 nucleotides line up with TRBD1. J gave up 1 base and V 10 bases, and 8 bases lay outside the gene matches. This CDR3 contains 14 residues. Germline CDR1 LNHDA, CDR2 SQIVND (reference sequence). CDR3 in amino acids: CATRGQGTSYEQYF. The CDR3, as DNA: TGTGCCACCCGGGGACAGGGAACTTCCTACGAGCAGTACTTC.

In this sample, this clone turned up once. The genes are TRBV28 and TRBJ2-5, with a weak D call TRBD1 (5 bases). Trimming removed 5 bases from V and 5 bases from J, with 21 bases in between. The CDR3 totals 16 residues. In germline, CDR1 is MDHEN, CDR2 SYDVKM. As DNA, the CDR3 is TGTGCCAGCAGTCCAACTCCGACAGTCCCAGGGGAGACCCAGTACTTC. Translated, it gives CASSPTPTVPGETQYF.

The chain links TRBV27 to TRBJ2-7; D remains ambiguous. V shed 8 bases and J shed 0 bases, with 17 bases lying between them. The CDR3 has 15 residues. Germline CDR1 reads MNHEY; CDR2 reads SMNVEV (reference sequence). CDR3 nucleotides: TGTGCCAGCGTGCGGAATGGTGTGGACTCCTACGAGCAGTACTTC. It is translated as CASVRNGVDSYEQYF.

This chain connects TRBV7-2 to TRBJ1-1; no clear D gene. Germline-derived CDR1 and CDR2 are SGHTA and FQGNSA. Between the trimmed V and J ends, which lost 4 bases and 4 bases, there was a span of 10 bases. This CDR3 region has 13 residues. CDR3 in amino acids: CASSSHPFTEAFF. CDR3 DNA: TGTGCCAGCAGCTCGCACCCATTCACTGAAGCTTTCTTT.

The V gene is TRBV2, the J gene TRBJ2-7, with 7 bases matching TRBD2. CDR1 and CDR2 (germline): SNHLY, FYNNEI. V trimming: 4 bases; J trimming: 2 bases; junction bases outside the gene matches: 8. The CDR3 totals 15 residues. CDR3 bases: TGTGCCAGCAGTGGTACAAGGGACTATGCCTACGAGCAGTACTTC. Residues: CASSGTRDYAYEQYF. Together with reference TRBV2 and TRBJ2-7, the CDR3 gives the full variable domain: EPEVTQTPSHQVTQMGQEVILRCVPISNHLYFYWYRQILGQKVEFLVSFYNNEISEKSEIFDDQFSVERPDGSNFTLKIRSTKLEDSAMYFCASSGTRDYAYEQYFGPGTRLTVT.

The chain combines TRBV5-1 with TRBJ1-4; D is undetermined. Germline CDR1 is SGHRS and CDR2 is YFSETQ. The CDR3 contains 18 residues. The germline V and J ends were trimmed by 0 bases and 0 bases, with 15 bases remaining between them. This chain's CDR3 is CASSLAPWTGTTNEKLFF. The CDR3 DNA sequence: TGCGCCAGCAGCTTGGCCCCATGGACGGGAACAACTAATGAAAAACTGTTTTTT.

The chain has TRBV18 and TRBJ1-4; 9 positions agree with TRBD1. The V segment lost 2 bases and the J segment 4 bases; nucleotides outside the gene matches: 2. The length of the CDR3 is 15 residues. Germline CDR1 and CDR2: KGHSH and LQKENI. Here the CDR3 DNA reads TGTGCCAGCTCACCATGGACAGGGGTTAATGAAAAACTGTTTTTT. Translation: CASSPWTGVNEKLFF.

The count of this clone is one. The rearrangement links TRBV4-3 to TRBJ2-7; 7 bases are shared with TRBD2. Germline loops: CDR1 LGHNA, CDR2 YSLEER. Trimming removed 3 bases from V and 3 bases from J; junction bases left unmatched: 8. This CDR3 spans 15 amino acids. The DNA for the CDR3 is TGCGCCAGCAGCCAGGGGGTGAGCGGGAACTACGAGCAGTACTTC. Encoded protein: CASSQGVSGNYEQYF.

This clone appeared a few times. V usage is TRBV23-1 and J usage is TRBJ1-4, with D possibly matching TRBD1 (5 bases). TRBV23-1 is identified as an open reading frame with a role that is uncertain. The V end was cut by 6 bases, the J end by 5 bases, with 19 bases between. The CDR3 consists of 16 residues. CDR3 nucleotides: TGCGCCAGCAGCCATGGGGGTTCGGGACCCAATGAAAAACTGTTTTTT. This translates into CASSHGGSGPNEKLFF.